What follows are 25 T cell receptor beta chains derived from one specimen sequenced in a study of blood T cell repertoires in COVID-19. The table came from immunoSEQ multiplex PCR; TCRdb's copy has only in-frame clones and leaves some out. Among roughly 87,000 clones, around 87% were seen once, and the ten largest hold about 5%. The sequencing input was peripheral blood. These TCRs come from a man between 40 and 49 years old with acute or convalescent COVID-19.

The table lists this clone with a count of one. The gene calls are TRBV18 and TRBJ2-3, with TRBD2 as a possible D gene (7 bases). The CDR3 runs 13 residues. V was trimmed by 8 bases and J by 2 bases, leaving 11 bases between them. Germline assignment: CDR1 KGHSH and CDR2 LQKENI. CDR3 bases: TGTGCCAGCCAGGCGGGGGCCACAGATACGCAGTATTTT. It translates to CASQAGATDTQYF.

The V and J genes are TRBV27 and TRBJ1-1, with 7 positions matching TRBD1. The CDR3 extends over 14 amino acids. Germline lookup yields CDR1 MNHEY and CDR2 SMNVEV (reference sequence). V trimming: 6 bases; J trimming: 0 bases; junction bases outside the gene matches: 4. CDR3 residues: CASSSGQMNTEAFF. The CDR3 bases are TGTGCCAGCAGCTCGGGACAGATGAACACTGAAGCTTTCTTT.

The chain links TRBV2 to TRBJ2-3; D is perhaps TRBD2 (5 bases). The CDR3 contains 16 residues. Trimming pared 1 base from V and 1 base from J, leaving 12 bases between. Germline V gene sequence: CDR1 SNHLY, CDR2 FYNNEI. CDR3 sequence reads: CASSEVPSRGTDTQYF. The CDR3, as DNA: TGTGCCAGCAGTGAAGTTCCTAGCAGAGGCACAGATACGCAGTATTTT. The whole variable domain, filled in from reference TRBV2 and TRBJ2-3, reads EPEVTQTPSHQVTQMGQEVILRCVPISNHLYFYWYRQILGQKVEFLVSFYNNEISEKSEIFDDQFSVERPDGSNFTLKIRSTKLEDSAMYFCASSEVPSRGTDTQYFGPGTRLTVL.

The chain uses TRBV5-5 and TRBJ2-1, with 12 bases identical to TRBD1. The CDR3 is 17 amino acids. Germline CDR1 and CDR2: SGHKS and YYEKEE (reference sequence). V lost 3 bases, J lost 15 bases, and 19 bases stayed unmatched. CDR3 coding DNA: TGTGCCAGCAGCTGGTCGGGACAGGGGGCGAGCGTGAGGGTTCCGTTCTTC. This gives the protein CASSWSGQGASVRVPFF.

The CDR3 reads CASSENGGRSGELFF. As DNA, the CDR3 is TGCGCCAGCAGTGAAAACGGCGGGAGGTCCGGGGAGCTGTTTTTT. The chain couples TRBV10-1 to TRBJ2-2; 8 bases map to TRBD2. The V segment lost 3 bases and the J segment 6 bases; nucleotides outside the gene matches: 6. The CDR3 covers 15 residues. From germline, CDR1 is WNHNN and CDR2 SYGVQD (reference sequence).

The rearrangement joins TRBV7-2 to TRBJ2-3; TRBD2 matches at 8 bases. The CDR3 loop spans 14 amino acids. Germline values: CDR1 SGHTA, CDR2 FQGNSA. V lost 7 bases and J lost 2; bases outside the gene matches: 5. CDR3 in DNA: TGTGCCAGCAAGGGAGCGGGGGCCACAGATACGCAGTATTTT. Translating gives CASKGAGATDTQYF.

Note on this clone: One end of the junction does not line up with germline, which may come from a read error. The chain carries TRBV12-3 or TRBV12-4 and TRBJ2-1; 9 nucleotides agree with TRBD1. The CDR3 sequence is 11 residues long. The CDR3 region has the DNA TGTGCCAGCAGTTTCCGGGACAGGGCGGTCTTC. Residues: CASSFRDRAVF.

This chain links TRBV11-2 with TRBJ1-2; 7 bases align to TRBD1. CDR3 length: 17 residues. The V gene's germline CDR1 is SGHAT and CDR2 FQNNGV. The ends lost 1 base at V and 4 bases at J; junction bases unmatched: 12. The CDR3 sequence is CASSLAFSGTAFYGYTF. As DNA, the CDR3 is TGTGCCAGCAGCTTAGCCTTCTCAGGGACAGCCTTCTATGGCTACACCTTC.

This clone was recorded only once. The chain is built from TRBV6-1 and TRBJ1-3, with D possibly TRBD1 on 5 matching bases. Trimming shortened V by 2 bases and J by 0 bases, and 8 bases separated the two germline ends. The CDR3 runs to 15 residues. Germline-derived CDR1 and CDR2 are MNHNS and SASEGT. The CDR3 nucleotides are TGTGCCAGCAGTGAACAGGGAAACTCTGGAAACACCATATATTTT. Translating it yields CASSEQGNSGNTIYF.

The rearrangement links TRBV5-1 to TRBJ1-1; no definite D call. The CDR3 contains 17 residues. CDR1 is SGHRS and CDR2 is YFSETQ in the germline V gene. Trimming left V 4 bases short and J 4 bases short, with 23 bases between. CDR3 nucleotide sequence: TGCGCCAGCAGCAGACTACGAACCGCGGGTGGGAGCACTGAAGCTTTCTTT. It yields the protein CASSRLRTAGGSTEAFF.

The chain has TRBV6-5 and TRBJ2-2, with D possibly matching TRBD2 (6 bases). This CDR3 region has 16 residues. V was shortened by 2 bases and J by 0 bases, with 10 bases between the two germline ends. Looked up from germline, CDR1 is MNHEY and CDR2 is SVGAGI. In DNA, the CDR3 is TGTGCCAGCAGTTACCGGCGGGGTGCGAACACCGGGGAGCTGTTTTTT. Translation: CASSYRRGANTGELFF.

The rearrangement links TRBV15 to TRBJ2-7; D possibly corresponds to TRBD2 (6 bases). The germline V gene encodes CDR1 LNHNV and CDR2 YYDKDF (reference sequence). Trimming took 0 bases from V and 3 from J, leaving 21 bases between them. This CDR3 has 18 residues. CDR3 sequence reads: CATSRDLRSDGDFYEQYF. The CDR3 DNA follows: TGTGCCACCAGCAGAGATCTTAGGTCTGATGGGGACTTCTACGAGCAGTACTTC.

V and J are TRBV5-8 and TRBJ2-4, with D tentatively TRBD2 (5 bases). Trimming cost V 0 bases and J 8 bases, with 15 bases left between them. This CDR3 has 15 residues. In germline, CDR1 is SGHTS, CDR2 YDEGEE. In DNA form, the CDR3 reads TGTGCCAGCAGCTTGGAATTCCCCCTCGGGGACATTCAGTACTTC. It is translated as CASSLEFPLGDIQYF. Variable domain in full (rest from reference TRBV5-8 and TRBJ2-4): EAGVTQSPTHLIKTRGQQATLRCSPISGHTSVYWYQQALGLGLQFLLWYDEGEERNRGNFPPRFSGRQFPNYSSELNVNALELEDSALYLCASSLEFPLGDIQYFGAGTRLSVL.

This chain joins TRBV5-1 and TRBJ2-7, with 16 bases lining up with TRBD2. The CDR3 length is 18 residues. Per the germline V gene, CDR1 is SGHRS and CDR2 is YFSETQ. V lost 4 bases to trimming and J lost 1 base; unmatched junction nucleotides: 8. This CDR3 is CASSRSGTSGGVSYEQYF. The CDR3 DNA reads TGCGCCAGCAGCCGATCCGGGACTAGCGGGGGGGTTTCCTACGAGCAGTACTTC.

The chain carries TRBV5-1 and TRBJ1-5, with D perhaps TRBD1 (5 bases). The germline V and J ends were trimmed by 2 bases and 0 bases, with 9 bases remaining between them. The CDR3 length is 15 residues. Germline loops: CDR1 SGHRS, CDR2 YFSETQ. CDR3 sequence (DNA): TGCGCCAGCAGCTTAGACAGAAATAGCAATCAGCCCCAGCATTTT. It yields the protein CASSLDRNSNQPQHF. Full variable domain (rest looked up from reference TRBV5-1 and TRBJ1-5): KAGVTQTPRYLIKTRGQQVTLSCSPISGHRSVSWYQQTPGQGLQFLFEYFSETQRNKGNFPGRFSGRQFSNSRSEMNVSTLELGDSALYLCASSLDRNSNQPQHFGDGTRLSIL.

The V and J genes are TRBV5-1 and TRBJ1-4; TRBD1 agrees at 8 bases. The CDR3 spans 15 residues. Trimming removed 3 bases from V and 4 bases from J; junction bases left unmatched: 5. Germline CDR1 is SGHRS and CDR2 is YFSETQ. The CDR3 region has the DNA TGCGCCAGCAGCTCGTACAGGGGGAGTAATGAAAAACTGTTTTTT. As protein: CASSSYRGSNEKLFF.

This chain uses TRBV28 with TRBJ1-1; D is unresolved. V lost 8 bases to trimming and J lost 1 base, with 8 bases between them. From germline, CDR1 is MDHEN and CDR2 SYDVKM. This CDR3 has 12 amino acids. CDR3 loop: CASFQANTEAFF. Here the CDR3 DNA reads TGTGCCAGCTTTCAGGCGAACACTGAAGCTTTCTTT.

The chain combines TRBV6-2 or TRBV6-3 with TRBJ2-7, with a possible D match to TRBD1 (6 bases). The V end lost 4 bases, the J end lost 5 bases, and 15 bases lay between the germline ends. Germline lookup yields CDR1 MNHEY and CDR2 SVGEGT. This CDR3 spans 14 amino acids. This chain's CDR3 is CASSFRRGIHEQYF. The CDR3 DNA is TGTGCCAGCAGTTTCCGTAGGGGGATCCACGAGCAGTACTTC.

The gene calls are TRBV14 and TRBJ2-7; 14 bases are shared with TRBD2. V trimming: 3 bases; J trimming: 4 bases; junction bases outside the gene matches: 5. This CDR3 is 16 amino acids long. Germline CDR1 reads SGHDN; CDR2 reads FVKESK. The CDR3 DNA sequence: TGTGCCAGCAGCCACAGACTAGCGGGAGGGAGGTACGAGCAGTACTTC. Its translation is CASSHRLAGGRYEQYF. The whole variable domain, filled in from reference TRBV14 and TRBJ2-7, reads EAGVTQFPSHSVIEKGQTVTLRCDPISGHDNLYWYRRVMGKEIKFLLHFVKESKQDESGMPNNRFLAERTGGTYSTLKVQPAELEDSGVYFCASSHRLAGGRYEQYFGPGTRLTVT.

This chain connects TRBV30 to TRBJ1-4; no firm D call. The V end lost 3 bases, the J end lost 8 bases, and 16 bases lay between the germline ends. Germline V gene data show CDR1 as GTSNPN and CDR2 as SVGIG (reference sequence). The length of the CDR3 is 14 residues. The CDR3 here is CAWSTVWAREKLFF. DNA of the CDR3: TGTGCCTGGAGCACAGTGTGGGCTCGAGAAAAACTGTTTTTT.

The chain employs TRBV29-1 and TRBJ2-1; the D gene is possibly TRBD1 (6 bases). V was pared by 8 bases and J by 4 bases, with 15 bases between. This CDR3 is 13 amino acids long. CDR1 SQVTM and CDR2 ANQGSEA come from the germline V gene. CDR3 in amino acids: CSFISGTYNEQFF. CDR3 nucleotides: TGCAGCTTTATTTCCGGGACATACAATGAGCAGTTCTTC.

The chain couples TRBV25-1 to TRBJ2-2; D remains unclear. Per germline, CDR1 MGHDK and CDR2 SYGVNS. The CDR3 totals 14 residues. The germline V and J ends were trimmed by 0 bases and 3 bases, with 5 bases remaining between them. CDR3 DNA sequence: TGTGCCAGCAGTGAATATCAGTACACCGGGGAGCTGTTTTTT. It yields the protein CASSEYQYTGELFF.

The V call is TRBV5-6, the J call TRBJ2-3; TRBD1 aligns across 10 bases. V lost 4 bases and J lost 6; bases outside the gene matches: 5. Germline V gene data show CDR1 as SGHDT and CDR2 as YYEEEE. CDR3 length equals 14 residues. The CDR3 region is CASSKDRGADTQYF. The CDR3 nucleotides are TGTGCCAGCAGCAAGGACAGGGGGGCTGATACGCAGTATTTT.

This chain links TRBV5-5 with TRBJ2-7, with TRBD1 as a possible D gene (5 bases). The CDR3 spans 13 residues. V was trimmed by 2 bases and J by 0 bases, leaving 6 bases between them. Germline V gene sequence: CDR1 SGHKS, CDR2 YYEKEE (reference sequence). CDR3 loop: CASSFDSSYEQYF. In DNA form, the CDR3 reads TGTGCCAGCAGCTTTGACAGCTCCTACGAGCAGTACTTC.

DNA for the CDR3: TGTGCCTGGGCCAGACAGGGTTCGCATGAGCAGTTCTTC. Amino acids: CAWARQGSHEQFF. V is TRBV30 and J is TRBJ2-1, with TRBD1 identical over 7 bases. The germline V gene has CDR1 GTSNPN and CDR2 SVGIG (reference sequence). The trim removed 5 bases at V and 8 bases at J, leaving 9 bases unmatched. CDR3 length: 13 residues.